Each of the 18 T cell receptor beta chains below was sequenced from the same sample in a study of shared clonotypes between healthy human individuals. Measured with immunoSEQ multiplex PCR; TCRdb has only the in-frame clones, and not every one. This sample has 2 million to 2.5 million clones, with roughly 95% found just once. Sequenced input: naive CD4+ T cells sorted from blood. Noted subset: CD45RA+ positively selected. These receptors came from a man younger than 35 in good health.

The rearrangement uses TRBV15 and TRBJ2-1; 12 bases are a match to TRBD1. V lost 0 bases, J lost 9 bases, and 9 bases stayed unmatched. Germline CDR1 and CDR2: LNHNV and YYDKDF (reference sequence). CDR3 length: 17 amino acids. The CDR3 sequence is CATSRDKPGQGAGEQFF. CDR3 DNA sequence: TGTGCCACCAGCAGAGATAAACCGGGACAGGGGGCTGGTGAGCAGTTCTTC.

The V and J genes are TRBV10-3 and TRBJ2-7; TRBD1 is a possible D gene (6 bases). V was pared by 2 bases and J by 3 bases, with 11 bases between. Germline values: CDR1 ENHRY, CDR2 SYGVKD. CDR3 length: 14 amino acids. CDR3 sequence (DNA): TGTGCCATCAGTGAGACGACACAGGGCTACGAGCAGTACTTC. It specifies CAISETTQGYEQYF.

This sequence joins TRBV7-2 and TRBJ2-5; TRBD2 agrees at 13 bases. J gave up 5 bases and V 3 bases, and 9 bases lay outside the gene matches. Looked up from germline, CDR1 is SGHTA and CDR2 is FQGNSA. The CDR3 covers 17 residues. The CDR3 region has the DNA TGTGCCAGCAGCTTTGGACTAGCGGGAGAGGGCGCGGAGACCCAGTACTTC. Translating it yields CASSFGLAGEGAETQYF.

The genes are TRBV1 and TRBJ1-1; TRBD1 reflects the table's D call only, with no check against the DNA. TRBV1 represents a pseudogene. The CDR3 runs to 15 residues. This chain's CDR3 is CTSSQNRGMNTEAFF. For the CDR3, the DNA is TGCACCAGCAGCCAAAACAGGGGTATGAACACTGAAGCTTTCTTT.

V and J are TRBV2 and TRBJ2-3; no firm D call. This CDR3 has 12 amino acids. CDR1 SNHLY and CDR2 FYNNEI come from the germline V gene. The ends were cut back, 6 bases at V and 2 bases at J, with 6 bases in the middle. CDR3 sequence: CASRTFTDTQYF. DNA for the CDR3: TGTGCCAGCAGGACTTTCACAGATACGCAGTATTTT. The full variable domain, in which reference TRBV2 and TRBJ2-3 provide the parts outside the CDR3, is EPEVTQTPSHQVTQMGQEVILRCVPISNHLYFYWYRQILGQKVEFLVSFYNNEISEKSEIFDDQFSVERPDGSNFTLKIRSTKLEDSAMYFCASRTFTDTQYFGPGTRLTVL.

This clone was seen once. The chain recombines TRBV4-1 with TRBJ1-3, with D possibly being TRBD1 (5 bases). There are 14 residues in the CDR3. The germline CDR1 and CDR2 sequences are MGHRA and YSYEKL. Trimming stripped 3 bases from V and 3 bases from J, with 9 bases between. The CDR3 DNA sequence: TGCGCCAGCAGCCACGCAGGGATTGGAAACACCATATATTTT. This gives the protein CASSHAGIGNTIYF.

The CDR3, as DNA: TGTGCCAGCAGCTTAGAATCTTACATGAACACTGAAGCTTTCTTT. It encodes CASSLESYMNTEAFF. The chain recombines TRBV7-8 with TRBJ1-1; no firm D call. V was cut by 1 base and J by 0 bases, with 9 bases left in between. CDR1 and CDR2 from the germline V gene are SGHVS and FQNEAQ. The CDR3 totals 15 residues. The full variable domain, rest sourced from reference TRBV7-8 and TRBJ1-1, is GAGVSQSPRYKVAKRGQDVALRCDPISGHVSLFWYQQALGQGPEFLTYFQNEAQLDKSGLPSDRFFAERPEGSVSTLKIQRTQQEDSAVYLCASSLESYMNTEAFFGQGTRLTVV.

Of note for this clone: A read error may be the cause here, since a much bigger clone is one base away. The chain employs TRBV11-3 and TRBJ1-6; no reliable D call. Germline assignment: CDR1 SGHNT and CDR2 YENEEA. The CDR3 sequence is 15 residues long. The DNA of the CDR3 is TGTACCAGCAGCTCAAGGACGGATTATAATTCACCCCTCCACTTT. Protein: CTSSSRTDYNSPLHF.

The gene calls are TRBV6-6 and TRBJ1-2, with D perhaps TRBD1 (6 bases). Trimming pared 1 base from V and 0 bases from J, leaving 9 bases between. Per germline, CDR1 MNHNY and CDR2 SVGAGI (reference sequence). The CDR3 runs to 15 residues. CDR3 sequence: CASSYLGGPNYGYTF. For the CDR3, the DNA is TGTGCCAGCAGTTACTTGGGGGGGCCTAACTATGGCTACACCTTC.

The genes are TRBV5-6 and TRBJ2-5; D gene ambiguous. The V end lost 2 bases, the J end lost 8 bases, and 25 bases lay between the germline ends. Germline CDR1 and CDR2: SGHDT and YYEEEE. This CDR3 is built from 17 residues. CDR3 bases: TGTGCCAGCAGCTTTGTTTTGCTGGACGGCCCCGAGGAAACCCAGTACTTC. Its protein product is CASSFVLLDGPEETQYF.

In regard to this clone: This specimen includes other DNA sequences encoding the same CDR3. The V gene is TRBV6-5, the J gene TRBJ2-3, with unresolved D. This CDR3 contains 13 residues. V lost 2 bases, J lost 3 bases, and 6 bases lay in between. Germline lookup yields CDR1 MNHEY and CDR2 SVGAGI. The DNA for the CDR3 is TGTGCCAGCAGTTACCCCGGAACAGATACGCAGTATTTT. It yields the protein CASSYPGTDTQYF.

V is TRBV6-1 and J is TRBJ1-5, with 7 bases that match TRBD1. The CDR3 has 14 residues. V was clipped by 4 bases and J by 4 bases; unmatched bases: 4. In germline, CDR1 is MNHNS, CDR2 SASEGT. Here the CDR3 reads CASSVNRGNQPQHF. CDR3 nucleotides: TGTGCCAGCAGTGTTAACAGGGGAAATCAGCCCCAGCATTTT.

The chain links TRBV7-2 to TRBJ2-1, with D perhaps assigned TRBD1 or TRBD2 (5 bases each). V was clipped by 5 bases and J by 2 bases, with 13 bases between them. This CDR3 has 15 amino acids. The germline V gene encodes CDR1 SGHTA and CDR2 FQGNSA. CDR3 DNA: TGTGCCAGCAGCGTCTCAGAGGGGCCCTACAATGAGCAGTTCTTC. Its protein is CASSVSEGPYNEQFF. Complete variable domain (other parts from reference TRBV7-2 and TRBJ2-1): GAGVSQSPSNKVTEKGKDVELRCDPISGHTALYWYRQSLGQGLEFLIYFQGNSAPDKSGLPSDRFSAERTGGSVSTLTIQRTQQEDSAVYLCASSVSEGPYNEQFFGPGTRLTVL.

This chain uses TRBV29-1 with TRBJ2-3, with 14 bases matching TRBD2. The V gene's germline CDR1 is SQVTM and CDR2 ANQGSEA. This CDR3 comprises 15 residues. V lost 7 bases, J lost 4 bases, and 7 bases stayed unmatched. The CDR3 DNA reads as TGCAGCGCCTCGACTAGCGGGGGGGCTGCAGATACGCAGTATTTT. Encoded protein: CSASTSGGAADTQYF.

The V and J genes are TRBV2 and TRBJ1-5; the D is unclear. The length of the CDR3 is 13 residues. From germline, CDR1 is SNHLY and CDR2 FYNNEI. Trimming took 4 bases from V and 5 from J, leaving 9 bases between them. CDR3 coding DNA: TGTGCCAGCAGTGGACCCGGCTATCAGCCCCAGCATTTT. This codes for CASSGPGYQPQHF.

The rearrangement joins TRBV19 to TRBJ2-2, with TRBD2 matching over 11 bases. Trimming at V came to 6 bases and at J to 2 bases, leaving 5 bases not matched to a gene. CDR1 and CDR2 from the germline V gene are LNHDA and SQIVND (reference sequence). The CDR3 length is 16 residues. The CDR3 is CASRPGTSGNTGELFF. The CDR3 DNA reads as TGTGCCAGTAGGCCAGGGACTAGCGGAAACACCGGGGAGCTGTTTTTT.

This chain connects TRBV19 to TRBJ1-2; D gene unclear. Trimming stripped 5 bases from V and 7 bases from J, with 11 bases between. Germline V gene sequence: CDR1 LNHDA, CDR2 SQIVND (reference sequence). The CDR3 extends over 12 amino acids. Here the CDR3 reads CASSWSGAGYTF. The CDR3 DNA follows: TGTGCCAGTAGTTGGTCAGGAGCTGGCTACACCTTC.

The rearrangement links TRBV6-5 to TRBJ1-2, with TRBD1 as a possible D gene (5 bases). The CDR3 runs 12 residues. Trimming cost V 5 bases and J 6 bases, with 10 bases left between them. CDR1 MNHEY and CDR2 SVGAGI come from the germline V gene. The DNA of the CDR3 is TGTGCCAGCAGTACAGGACGGGATGGCTACACCTTC. Translation gives CASSTGRDGYTF.